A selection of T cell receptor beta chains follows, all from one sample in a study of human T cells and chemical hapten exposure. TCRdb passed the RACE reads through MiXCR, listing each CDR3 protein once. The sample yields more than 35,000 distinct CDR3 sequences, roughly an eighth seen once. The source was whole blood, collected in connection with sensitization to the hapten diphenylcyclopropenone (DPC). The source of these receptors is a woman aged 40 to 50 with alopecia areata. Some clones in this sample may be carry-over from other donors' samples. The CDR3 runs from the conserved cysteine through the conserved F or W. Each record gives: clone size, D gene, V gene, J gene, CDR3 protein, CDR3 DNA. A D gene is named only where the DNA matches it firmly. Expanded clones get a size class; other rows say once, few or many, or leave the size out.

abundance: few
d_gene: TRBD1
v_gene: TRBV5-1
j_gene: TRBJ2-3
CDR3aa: CASSPGQGGRTDTQYF
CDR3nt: TGCGCCAGCAGCCCGGGACAGGGAGGTCGCACAGATACGCAGTATTTT

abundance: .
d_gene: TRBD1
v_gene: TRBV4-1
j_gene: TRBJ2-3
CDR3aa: CASSPRDRVTDTQYF
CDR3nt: TGCGCCAGCAGCCCCCGGGACAGGGTCACAGATACGCAGTATTTT

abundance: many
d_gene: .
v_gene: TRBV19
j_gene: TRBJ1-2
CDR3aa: CASRTETPSYGYTF
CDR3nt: TGTGCCAGTCGGACCGAGACCCCGTCCTATGGCTACACCTTC

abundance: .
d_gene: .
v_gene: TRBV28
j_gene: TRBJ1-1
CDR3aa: CASSLLGRGTEAFF
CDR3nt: TGTGCGAGCAGTTTATTGGGGAGGGGCACTGAAGCTTTCTTT

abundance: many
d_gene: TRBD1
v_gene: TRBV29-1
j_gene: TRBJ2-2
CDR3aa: CSGGQRNTGELFF
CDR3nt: TGCAGCGGGGGACAGCGGAACACCGGGGAGCTGTTTTTT

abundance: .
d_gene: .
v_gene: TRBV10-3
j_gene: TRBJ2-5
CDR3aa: CAISEPDSRETQYF
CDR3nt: TGTGCCATCAGTGAGCCGGACTCCCGGGAGACCCAGTACTTC

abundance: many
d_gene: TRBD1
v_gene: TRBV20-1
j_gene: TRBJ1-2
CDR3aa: CSATSGTGALLTHGYTF
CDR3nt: TGCAGTGCAACCTCCGGGACAGGCGCCCTTTTGACACATGGCTACACCTTC

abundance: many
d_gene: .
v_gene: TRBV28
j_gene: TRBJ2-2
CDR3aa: CASSLARTGNTGELFF
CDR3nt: TGTGCCAGCAGTTTAGCTCGGACGGGGAACACCGGGGAGCTGTTTTTT

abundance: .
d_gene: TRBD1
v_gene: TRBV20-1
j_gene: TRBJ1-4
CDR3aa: CSARDLDRGYLF
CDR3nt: TGCAGTGCTAGAGATCTGGACAGGGGGTACCTTTTT

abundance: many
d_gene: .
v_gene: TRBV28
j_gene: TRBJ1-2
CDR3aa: CASSFPAGSGNTF
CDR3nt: TGTGCCAGCAGTTTTCCTGCAGGGTCTGGTAACACCTTC

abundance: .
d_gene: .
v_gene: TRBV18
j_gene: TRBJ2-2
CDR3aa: CASSPGQNTGELFF
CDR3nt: TGTGCCAGCTCACCAGGGCAGAACACCGGGGAGCTGTTTTTT

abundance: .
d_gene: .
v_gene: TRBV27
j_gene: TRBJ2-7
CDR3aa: CASSTTRVAYEQYF
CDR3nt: TGTGCCAGCAGTACCACTAGGGTTGCCTACGAGCAGTACTTC

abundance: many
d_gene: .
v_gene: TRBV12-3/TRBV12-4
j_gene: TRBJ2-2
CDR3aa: CASSPPGHSTGELFF
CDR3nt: TGTGCCAGCAGTCCTCCGGGACATAGCACCGGGGAGCTGTTTTTT

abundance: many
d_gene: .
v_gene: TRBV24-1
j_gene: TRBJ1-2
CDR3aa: CATSDLSGSEVGYTF
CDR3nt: TGTGCCACCAGTGATTTGTCAGGGAGTGAAGTCGGCTACACCTTC

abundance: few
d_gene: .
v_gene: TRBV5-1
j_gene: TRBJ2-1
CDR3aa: CASSPLPGQYNEQFF
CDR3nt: TGCGCCAGCAGCCCCTTACCGGGACAATACAATGAGCAGTTCTTC

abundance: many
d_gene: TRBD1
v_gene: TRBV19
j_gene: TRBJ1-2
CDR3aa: CASSRQGENYGYTF
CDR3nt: TGTGCCAGTAGCCGACAGGGAGAAAACTATGGCTACACCTTC

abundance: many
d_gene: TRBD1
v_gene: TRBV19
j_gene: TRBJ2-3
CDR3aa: CASSPRGRGLDTQYF
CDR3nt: TGTGCCAGTAGTCCCCGAGGCAGGGGGCTGGATACGCAGTATTTT

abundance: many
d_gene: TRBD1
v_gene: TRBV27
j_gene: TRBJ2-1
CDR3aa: CASSLSIPDRGSNEQFF
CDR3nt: TGTGCCAGCAGTTTATCGATTCCGGACAGGGGGAGCAATGAGCAGTTCTTC

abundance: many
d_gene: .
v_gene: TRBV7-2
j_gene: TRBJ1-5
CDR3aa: CASSLAGPNQPQHF
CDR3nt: TGTGCCAGCAGCTTAGCAGGGCCCAATCAGCCCCAGCATTTT

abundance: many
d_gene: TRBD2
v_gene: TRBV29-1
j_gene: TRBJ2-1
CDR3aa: CSVAGLAGDAYNEQFF
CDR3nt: TGCAGCGTAGCCGGACTAGCGGGAGATGCCTACAATGAGCAGTTCTTC

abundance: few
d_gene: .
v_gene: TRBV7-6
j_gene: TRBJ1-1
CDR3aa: CASSKQGTEAFF
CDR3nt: TGTGCCAGCAGCAAGCAAGGCACTGAAGCTTTCTTT

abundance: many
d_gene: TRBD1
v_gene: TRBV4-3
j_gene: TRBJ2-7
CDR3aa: CASSQVQGAGEQYF
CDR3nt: TGCGCCAGCAGCCAAGTACAGGGGGCTGGGGAGCAGTACTTC

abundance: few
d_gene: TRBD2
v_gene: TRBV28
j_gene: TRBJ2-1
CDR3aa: CASRTSGRNEQFF
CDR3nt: TGTGCCAGCAGAACTAGCGGGAGAAATGAGCAGTTCTTC